A single sample is the source of the 30 T cell receptor beta chains below, sequenced in a study of blood T cell repertoires in COVID-19. The table came from immunoSEQ multiplex PCR; TCRdb's copy has only in-frame clones and leaves some out. Among about 480,000 clones, around 90% were seen once, and the ten largest hold almost 2%. The material sequenced was PBMCs or T cells enriched from blood (not recorded which). The receptors originated from a woman younger than 35 with acute COVID-19.

This clone occurred once. The rearrangement joins TRBV5-4 to TRBJ2-7; maybe TRBD2 (7 bases). Germline V gene sequence: CDR1 SGHNT, CDR2 YYREEE (reference sequence). The CDR3 sequence is 14 residues long. V lost 3 bases and J 6 bases, leaving 16 bases between the germline ends. CDR3 DNA: TGTGCCAGCAGCTCTGGGGGGGCTCTTCCCGAGCAGTACTTC. This sequence encodes CASSSGGALPEQYF.

The chain has TRBV11-1 and TRBJ2-7; TRBD1 is a possible D gene (6 bases). The ends were cut back, 5 bases at V and 6 bases at J, with 20 bases in the middle. The CDR3 is 15 amino acids. CDR1 and CDR2 from the germline V gene are SGHAT and FQDESV (reference sequence). CDR3 loop: CASSPEGVSRVEQYF. The CDR3 DNA sequence: TGTGCCAGCAGCCCAGAGGGGGTTTCTCGCGTCGAGCAGTACTTC.

The chain joins TRBV3-1 (or the pseudogene TRBV3-2) to TRBJ1-3; tentative D call: TRBD1 (5 bases). The V end lost 3 bases, the J end lost 7 bases, and 16 bases lay between the germline ends. The germline V gene has CDR1 LGHDT and CDR2 YNNKEL (reference sequence). This CDR3 spans 15 amino acids. The CDR3 bases are TGTGCCAGCAGCCAGTCACAGGCACCCCTTAACACCATATATTTT. This translates into CASSQSQAPLNTIYF.

This clone appeared once. This chain connects TRBV15 to TRBJ2-1, with 14 bases that match TRBD2. This CDR3 is 16 amino acids long. Germline CDR1 LNHNV, CDR2 YYDKDF (reference sequence). Unmatched junction bases numbered 3, after V lost 2 bases and J lost 6 bases. CDR3 sequence: CATSRPGLAGVNEQFF. The DNA of the CDR3 is TGTGCCACCAGCAGACCGGGACTAGCGGGAGTCAATGAGCAGTTCTTC. The complete variable domain, with remaining parts taken from reference TRBV15 and TRBJ2-1, reads DAMVIQNPRYQVTQFGKPVTLSCSQTLNHNVMYWYQQKSSQAPKLLFHYYDKDFNNEADTPDNFQSRRPNTSFCFLDIRSPGLGDTAMYLCATSRPGLAGVNEQFFGPGTRLTVL.

The chain links TRBV11-2 to TRBJ2-5, with TRBD2 as a possible D gene (6 bases). Trimming removed 5 bases from V and 5 bases from J, with 9 bases in between. The CDR3 spans 12 residues. Germline-derived CDR1 and CDR2 are SGHAT and FQNNGV. CDR3 sequence: CASSRAGETQYF. CDR3 DNA sequence: TGTGCCAGCAGCCGCGCGGGGGAGACCCAGTACTTC.

V is TRBV30 and J is TRBJ1-1; D ambiguous. Trimming shortened V by 2 bases and J by 5 bases, and 12 bases separated the two germline ends. The CDR3 has 13 amino acids. CDR1 is GTSNPN, CDR2 SVGIG, per germline (reference sequence). The CDR3 loop reads CAWSSGRGTEAFF. The CDR3 nucleotides read TGTGCCTGGAGTAGTGGGAGAGGAACTGAAGCTTTCTTT.

As DNA, the CDR3 is TGTGCCACCAGCAGACCTACCGGGACTAGGGTGAATGAGCAGTTCTTC. This translates into CATSRPTGTRVNEQFF. This chain links TRBV15 with TRBJ2-1, with 8 bases matching TRBD2. Germline CDR1 is LNHNV and CDR2 is YYDKDF (reference sequence). J was trimmed by 7 bases and V by 2 bases; bases with no gene match: 10. The length of the CDR3 is 16 residues.

The sample holds one count of this clone. This rearrangement joins TRBV6-5 to TRBJ2-3; D perhaps matches TRBD1 (5 bases). Trimming removed 0 bases from V and 7 bases from J, with 17 bases in between. The CDR3 contains 16 residues. Germline V gene sequence: CDR1 MNHEY, CDR2 SVGAGI. CDR3 region: CASSYSRQHLDHTQYF. The CDR3 DNA reads as TGTGCCAGCAGTTACTCGCGACAGCATTTAGACCATACGCAGTATTTT.

This sequence joins TRBV3-1 (or the pseudogene TRBV3-2) and TRBJ1-2; 7 bases match TRBD1. There are 15 residues in the CDR3. V trimming: 0 bases; J trimming: 5 bases; junction bases outside the gene matches: 6. Germline CDR1 LGHDT, CDR2 YNNKEL (reference sequence). CDR3 in amino acids: CASSQDPGQTYGYTF. The DNA of the CDR3 is TGTGCCAGCAGCCAAGATCCGGGACAGACGTATGGCTACACCTTC.

This chain links TRBV2 with TRBJ2-7, with 12 nucleotides matching TRBD2. Germline CDR1 and CDR2: SNHLY and FYNNEI. The CDR3 consists of 17 residues. V lost 3 bases to trimming and J lost 1 base; unmatched junction nucleotides: 7. The CDR3 sequence is CASSDPLAGGKSYEQYF. CDR3 nucleotide sequence: TGTGCCAGCAGTGACCCCCTAGCGGGAGGGAAGTCCTACGAGCAGTACTTC.

The chain recombines TRBV18 with TRBJ2-2; D is possibly TRBD1 (7 bases). This CDR3 is 16 amino acids long. Trimming left V 2 bases short and J 2 bases short, with 12 bases between. Germline V CDR1 and CDR2: KGHSH, LQKENI. The CDR3 here is CASSPAGQSNTGELFF. In DNA, the CDR3 is TGTGCCAGCTCACCAGCGGGACAGTCTAACACCGGGGAGCTGTTTTTT.

The CDR3 is CASSQVIPRSRETQYF. The CDR3 bases are TGTGCCAGCAGCCAAGTTATCCCACGCAGTCGAGAGACCCAGTACTTC. V usage is TRBV3-1 (or the pseudogene TRBV3-2) and J usage is TRBJ2-5; D ambiguous. The CDR3 spans 16 residues. V lost 1 base and J lost 4, with 16 bases in between. Germline V gives CDR1 LGHDT, CDR2 YNNKEL (reference sequence).

The chain is built from TRBV20-1 and TRBJ2-1, with 9 positions matching TRBD2. CDR1 and CDR2 from the germline V gene are DFQATT and SNEGSKA (reference sequence). The CDR3 length is 14 residues. With V trimmed by 3 bases and J by 6 bases, 6 bases remained unmatched. CDR3 nucleotides: TGCAGTGCTAGTGCCAGCGGGAGGTCCAATGAGCAGTTCTTC. Its protein product is CSASASGRSNEQFF.

A note on this clone: Other DNA sequences within the sample encode an identical CDR3. The gene calls are TRBV19 and TRBJ1-2; 8 bases align to TRBD1. The germline CDR1 and CDR2 sequences are LNHDA and SQIVND (reference sequence). Trimming removed 3 bases from V and 7 bases from J; junction bases left unmatched: 1. The CDR3 is 12 residues long. The CDR3 reads CASSIDRGGYTF. In nucleotides, the CDR3 is TGTGCCAGTAGTATCGACAGGGGTGGCTACACCTTC.

The chain carries TRBV20-1 and TRBJ2-4; D uncertain. The CDR3 contains 10 residues. Germline CDR1 and CDR2: DFQATT and SNEGSKA (reference sequence). Between the trimmed V and J ends, which lost 4 bases and 10 bases, there was a span of 8 bases. The CDR3 protein is CSAKRGIQYF. The CDR3 DNA follows: TGCAGTGCTAAAAGAGGAATTCAGTACTTC.

This CDR3 reads CASSQGVARINTEAFF. The CDR3 DNA reads TGTGCCAGCAGCCAAGGGGTGGCCAGGATAAACACTGAAGCTTTCTTT. The chain couples TRBV3-1 (or the pseudogene TRBV3-2) to TRBJ1-1; D gene unclear. V was shortened by 1 base and J by 2 bases, with 14 bases between the two germline ends. The CDR3 has 16 residues. Germline V lookup: CDR1 LGHDT, CDR2 YNNKEL (reference sequence).

The V and J genes are TRBV12-5 and TRBJ1-5, with 7 bases lining up with TRBD1. The junction had 1 base not matched to a gene; V was cut back by 6 bases and J by 2 bases. The germline V gene encodes CDR1 LGHNT and CDR2 FRNRAP. The CDR3 runs 13 residues. Here the CDR3 DNA reads TGTGCTAGTGGGACAGGGCGCAATCAGCCCCAGCATTTT. Amino acids: CASGTGRNQPQHF.

This clone was counted only a few times. The chain combines TRBV4-1 with TRBJ2-5, with 10 bases that match TRBD2. The V and J ends lost 0 bases and 5 bases, in that order; junction bases with no gene match: 15. This CDR3 is 19 amino acids long. Per germline, CDR1 MGHRA and CDR2 YSYEKL. CDR3 in amino acids: CASSQERTSGARVQETQYF. DNA of the CDR3: TGCGCCAGCAGCCAAGAGCGGACTAGCGGAGCTAGGGTCCAGGAGACCCAGTACTTC.

The chain recombines TRBV10-3 with TRBJ1-2, with 12 bases lining up with TRBD1. CDR3 length: 14 residues. CDR1 and CDR2 (germline): ENHRY, SYGVKD. With 8 bases clipped from V and 8 bases from J, the junction kept 9 bases outside the gene matches. The CDR3 sequence: CAIPSGTGGGGYTF. The CDR3 DNA sequence: TGTGCCATCCCGTCCGGGACAGGGGGCGGAGGCTACACCTTC.

The chain has TRBV6-6 and TRBJ2-7; 8 bases fit TRBD1. The germline CDR1 and CDR2 sequences are MNHNY and SVGAGI (reference sequence). V shed 5 bases, J shed 6 bases, and the junction held 12 bases outside the gene matches. This CDR3 region has 15 residues. The CDR3 reads CASSRDPGTGGEQYF. The CDR3 nucleotides read TGTGCCAGCAGTAGAGACCCCGGGACAGGCGGCGAGCAGTACTTC.

The chain couples TRBV19 to TRBJ1-5; 11 nucleotides match TRBD1. V shed 3 bases and J 5 bases; nucleotides not matched to a gene: 6. Germline CDR1 reads LNHDA; CDR2 reads SQIVND (reference sequence). The CDR3 covers 16 residues. CDR3 region: CASSIRGQGGHQPQHF. The DNA for the CDR3 is TGTGCCAGTAGTATTAGGGGACAGGGGGGCCATCAGCCCCAGCATTTT.

The rearrangement links TRBV6-5 to TRBJ1-3; D ambiguous. The CDR3 extends over 14 amino acids. V lost 6 bases and J lost 1, with 10 bases in between. Germline lookup yields CDR1 MNHEY and CDR2 SVGAGI. The CDR3 DNA follows: TGTGCCAGCAGCCCGCCGGGGTCTGGAAACACCATATATTTT. Translating gives CASSPPGSGNTIYF.

This chain joins TRBV7-2 and TRBJ2-1; D not certain. CDR3 length equals 12 residues. V lost 4 bases and J lost 6, with 7 bases in between. Germline CDR1 is SGHTA and CDR2 is FQGNSA. The CDR3 is CASSSNSNEQFF. Here the CDR3 DNA reads TGTGCCAGCAGCTCAAATAGCAATGAGCAGTTCTTC.

This chain connects TRBV7-9 to TRBJ2-6; 8 nucleotides match TRBD1. CDR1 and CDR2 from the germline V gene are SEHNR and FQNEAQ (reference sequence). V was pared by 5 bases and J by 3 bases, with 12 bases of the junction left unmatched. This CDR3 is built from 18 residues. The CDR3 region has the DNA TGTGCCAGCAGCCACAGACAGGGGCCTTCTAATGGGGCCAACGTCCTGACTTTC. It translates to CASSHRQGPSNGANVLTF. Using reference TRBV7-9 and TRBJ2-6 for the parts outside the CDR3, the full variable domain is DTGVSQNPRHKITKRGQNVTFRCDPISEHNRLYWYRQTLGQGPEFLTYFQNEAQLEKSRLLSDRFSAERPKGSFSTLEIQRTEQGDSAMYLCASSHRQGPSNGANVLTFGAGSRLTVL.

This chain connects TRBV24-1 to TRBJ1-4; 10 bases map to TRBD1. Germline CDR1 and CDR2: KGHDR and SFDVKD. CDR3 size: 17 residues. Trimming at V came to 1 base and at J to 10 bases, leaving 11 bases not matched to a gene. The CDR3, as DNA: TGTGCCACCAGTGATTTTGCGACAGGGGGCATGAACTCAAAACTGTTTTTT. Translation gives CATSDFATGGMNSKLFF.

This clone has more than one count but fewer than ten. V gene TRBV30 combines with J gene TRBJ1-2; TRBD1 matches 7 bases. The CDR3 sequence is 13 residues long. Trimming at V came to 1 base and at J to 6 bases, leaving 5 bases not matched to a gene. Germline V gives CDR1 GTSNPN, CDR2 SVGIG (reference sequence). The CDR3 region is CAWSGSGGDGYTF. As DNA, the CDR3 is TGTGCCTGGAGTGGATCAGGGGGAGATGGCTACACCTTC.

The chain recombines TRBV4-3 with TRBJ2-1; TRBD2 aligns across 12 bases. J gave up 1 base and V 0 bases, and 4 bases lay outside the gene matches. The CDR3 is 18 amino acids. CDR1 is LGHNA and CDR2 is YSLEER in the germline V gene. The CDR3 sequence is CASSQDIGTSGSYNEQFF. In DNA form, the CDR3 reads TGCGCCAGCAGCCAAGATATCGGGACTAGCGGGTCCTACAATGAGCAGTTCTTC.

The rearrangement joins TRBV28 to TRBJ2-3; the D gene is possibly TRBD2 (6 bases). Trimming stripped 5 bases from V and 4 bases from J, with 13 bases between. Looked up from germline, CDR1 is MDHEN and CDR2 is SYDVKM. The CDR3 extends over 14 amino acids. For the CDR3, the DNA is TGTGCCAGCAGTACACCGGAGGGGTCAGATACGCAGTATTTT. This sequence encodes CASSTPEGSDTQYF.

The chain combines TRBV5-1 with TRBJ1-2, with 7 bases aligning to TRBD1. The germline CDR1 and CDR2 sequences are SGHRS and YFSETQ. J was trimmed by 4 bases and V by 1 base; bases with no gene match: 13. The CDR3 has 17 residues. CDR3 DNA: TGCGCCAGCAGCTTGAACCCCCTATCAGACAGGGCCTATGGCTACACCTTC. The encoded protein is CASSLNPLSDRAYGYTF.

The chain employs TRBV7-3 and TRBJ1-3; no clear D. Trimming stripped 5 bases from V and 0 bases from J, with 5 bases between. This CDR3 spans 13 amino acids. Germline V gene data show CDR1 as SGHTA and CDR2 as FQGTGA. The CDR3 reads CASSQNSGNTIYF. The CDR3 DNA follows: TGTGCCAGCAGCCAGAACTCTGGAAACACCATATATTTT.